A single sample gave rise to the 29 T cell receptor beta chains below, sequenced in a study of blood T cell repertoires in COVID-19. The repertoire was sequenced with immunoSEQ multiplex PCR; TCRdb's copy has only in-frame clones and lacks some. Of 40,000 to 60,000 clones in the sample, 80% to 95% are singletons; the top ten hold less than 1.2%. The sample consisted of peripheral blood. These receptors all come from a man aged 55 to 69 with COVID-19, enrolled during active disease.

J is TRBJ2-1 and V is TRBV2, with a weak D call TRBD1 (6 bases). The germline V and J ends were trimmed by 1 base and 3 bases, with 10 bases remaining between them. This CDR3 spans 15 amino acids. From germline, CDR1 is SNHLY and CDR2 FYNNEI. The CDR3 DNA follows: TGTGCCAGCAGTGAAGAGACAGGCAACTACAATGAGCAGTTCTTC. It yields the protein CASSEETGNYNEQFF.

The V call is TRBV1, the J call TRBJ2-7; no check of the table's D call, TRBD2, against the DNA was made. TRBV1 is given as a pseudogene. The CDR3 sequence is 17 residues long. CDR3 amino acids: CTSSQVQRERDNYEQYF. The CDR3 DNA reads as TGCACCAGCAGCCAAGTCCAGCGGGAGCGGGACAACTACGAGCAGTACTTC.

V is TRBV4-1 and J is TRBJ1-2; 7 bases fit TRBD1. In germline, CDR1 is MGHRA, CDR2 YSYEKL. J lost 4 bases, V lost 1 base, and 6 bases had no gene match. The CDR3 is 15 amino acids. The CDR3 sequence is CASSQGVQGSYGYTF. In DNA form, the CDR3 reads TGCGCCAGCAGCCAAGGGGTACAGGGGAGCTATGGCTACACCTTC.

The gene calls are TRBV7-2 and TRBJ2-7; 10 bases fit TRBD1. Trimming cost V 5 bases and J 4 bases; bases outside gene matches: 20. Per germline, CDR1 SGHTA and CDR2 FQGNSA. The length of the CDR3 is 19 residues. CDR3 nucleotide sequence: TGTGCCAGCAGCCGCGACCGGGACAGGGGTACGGGAGTAAATTACGAGCAGTACTTC. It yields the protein CASSRDRDRGTGVNYEQYF.

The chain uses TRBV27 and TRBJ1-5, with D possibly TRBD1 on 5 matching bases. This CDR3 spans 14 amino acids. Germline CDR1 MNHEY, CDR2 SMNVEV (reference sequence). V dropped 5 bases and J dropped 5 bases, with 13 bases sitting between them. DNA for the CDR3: TGTGCCAGCAGTCCTCAGGGTGCCGATCAGCCCCAGCATTTT. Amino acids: CASSPQGADQPQHF.

The chain's CDR3 is CASSYLSGGGNQPQHF. The CDR3 region has the DNA TGTGCCAGCAGCTATCTCTCAGGGGGTGGCAATCAGCCCCAGCATTTT. The V call is TRBV7-2, the J call TRBJ1-5, with 7 bases that match TRBD1. J was trimmed by 2 bases and V by 4 bases; bases with no gene match: 8. Germline V lookup: CDR1 SGHTA, CDR2 FQGNSA. The CDR3 sequence is 16 residues long.

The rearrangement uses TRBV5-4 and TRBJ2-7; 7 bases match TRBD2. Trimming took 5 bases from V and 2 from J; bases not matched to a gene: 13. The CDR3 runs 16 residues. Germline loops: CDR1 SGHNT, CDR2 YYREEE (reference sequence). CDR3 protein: CASSKVWRESTYEQYF. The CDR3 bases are TGTGCCAGCAGTAAAGTTTGGCGGGAGAGTACCTACGAGCAGTACTTC.

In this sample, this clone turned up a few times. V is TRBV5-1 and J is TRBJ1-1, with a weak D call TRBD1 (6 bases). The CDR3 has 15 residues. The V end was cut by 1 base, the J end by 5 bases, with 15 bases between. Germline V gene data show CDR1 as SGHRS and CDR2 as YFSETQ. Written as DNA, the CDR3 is TGCGCCAGCAGCTTGTGGGATTCAGGGGCGACTGAAGCTTTCTTT. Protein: CASSLWDSGATEAFF.

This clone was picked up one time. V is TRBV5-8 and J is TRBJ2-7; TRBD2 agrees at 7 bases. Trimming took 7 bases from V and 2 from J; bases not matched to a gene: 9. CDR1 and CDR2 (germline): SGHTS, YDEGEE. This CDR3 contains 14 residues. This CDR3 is CASGTTGQTYEQYF. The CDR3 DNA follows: TGTGCCAGCGGGACTACCGGGCAGACCTACGAGCAGTACTTC.

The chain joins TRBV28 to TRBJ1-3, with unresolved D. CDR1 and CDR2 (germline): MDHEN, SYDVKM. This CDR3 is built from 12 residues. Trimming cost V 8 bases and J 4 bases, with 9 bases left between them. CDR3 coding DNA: TGTGCCAGCCTTGAAACAGGAAACACCATATATTTT. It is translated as CASLETGNTIYF.

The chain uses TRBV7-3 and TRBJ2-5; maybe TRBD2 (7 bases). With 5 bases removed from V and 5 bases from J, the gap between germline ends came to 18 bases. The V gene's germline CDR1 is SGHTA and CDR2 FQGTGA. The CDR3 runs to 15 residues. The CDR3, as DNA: TGTGCCAGCAGCCCATCCTCGGGGGGCGGGGAGACCCAGTACTTC. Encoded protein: CASSPSSGGGETQYF.

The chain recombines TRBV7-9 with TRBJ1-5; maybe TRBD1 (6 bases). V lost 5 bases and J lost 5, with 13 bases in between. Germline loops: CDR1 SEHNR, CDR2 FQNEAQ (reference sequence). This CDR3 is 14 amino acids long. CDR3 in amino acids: CASSKGGVYQPQHF. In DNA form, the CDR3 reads TGTGCCAGCAGCAAAGGGGGGGTTTATCAGCCCCAGCATTTT.

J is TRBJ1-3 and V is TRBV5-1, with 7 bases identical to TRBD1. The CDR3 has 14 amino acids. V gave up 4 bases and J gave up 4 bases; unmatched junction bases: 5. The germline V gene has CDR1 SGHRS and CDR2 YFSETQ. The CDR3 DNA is TGCGCCAGCAGCCCGACAGGGCCAGGAAACACCATATATTTT. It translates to CASSPTGPGNTIYF.

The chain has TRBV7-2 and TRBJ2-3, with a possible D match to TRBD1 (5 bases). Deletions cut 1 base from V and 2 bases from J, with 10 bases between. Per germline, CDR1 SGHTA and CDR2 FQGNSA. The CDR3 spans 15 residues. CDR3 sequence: CASSLGPGPTDTQYF. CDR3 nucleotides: TGTGCCAGCAGCTTAGGCCCAGGGCCCACAGATACGCAGTATTTT.

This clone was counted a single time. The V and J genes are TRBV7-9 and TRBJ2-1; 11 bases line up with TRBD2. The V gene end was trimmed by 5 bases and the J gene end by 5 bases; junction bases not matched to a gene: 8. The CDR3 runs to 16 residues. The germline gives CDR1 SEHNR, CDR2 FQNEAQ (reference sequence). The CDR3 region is CASSMPSGRKDNEQFF. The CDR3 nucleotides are TGTGCCAGCAGCATGCCTAGCGGGAGGAAAGACAATGAGCAGTTCTTC.

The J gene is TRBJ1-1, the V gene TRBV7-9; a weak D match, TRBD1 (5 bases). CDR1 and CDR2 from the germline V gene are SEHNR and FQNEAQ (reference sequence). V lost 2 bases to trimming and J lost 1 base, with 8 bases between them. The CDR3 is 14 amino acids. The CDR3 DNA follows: TGTGCCAGCAGCTTACAGCAGGGGAACACTGAAGCTTTCTTT. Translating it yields CASSLQQGNTEAFF.

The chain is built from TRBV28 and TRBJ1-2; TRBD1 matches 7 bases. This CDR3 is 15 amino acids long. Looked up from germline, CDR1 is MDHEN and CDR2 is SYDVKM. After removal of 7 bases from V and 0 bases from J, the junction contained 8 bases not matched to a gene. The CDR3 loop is CASTTGRRSNYGYTF. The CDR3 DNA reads TGTGCCAGCACGACAGGGCGGAGGTCTAACTATGGCTACACCTTC.

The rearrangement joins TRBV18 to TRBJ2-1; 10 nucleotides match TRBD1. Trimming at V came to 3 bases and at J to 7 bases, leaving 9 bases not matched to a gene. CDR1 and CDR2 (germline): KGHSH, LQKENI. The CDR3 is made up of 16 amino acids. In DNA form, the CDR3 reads TGTGCCAGCTCACCGTCTCCGGGACAGGGGATGAATGAGCAGTTCTTC. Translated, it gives CASSPSPGQGMNEQFF. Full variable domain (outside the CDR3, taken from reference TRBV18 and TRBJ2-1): NAGVMQNPRHLVRRRGQEARLRCSPMKGHSHVYWYRQLPEEGLKFMVYLQKENIIDESGMPKERFSAEFPKEGPSILRIQQVVRGDSAAYFCASSPSPGQGMNEQFFGPGTRLTVL.

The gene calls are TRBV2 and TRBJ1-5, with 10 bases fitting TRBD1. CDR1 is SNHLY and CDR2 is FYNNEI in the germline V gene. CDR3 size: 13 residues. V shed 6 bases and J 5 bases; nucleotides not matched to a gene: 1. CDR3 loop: CASRGTGDQPQHF. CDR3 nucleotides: TGTGCCAGCAGGGGGACAGGGGATCAGCCCCAGCATTTT.

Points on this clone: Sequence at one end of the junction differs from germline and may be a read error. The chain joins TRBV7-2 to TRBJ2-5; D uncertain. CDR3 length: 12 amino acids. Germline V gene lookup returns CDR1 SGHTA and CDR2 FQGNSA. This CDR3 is CASSFYQETQYF. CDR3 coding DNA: TGTGCCAGCAGCTTTTACCAGGAGACCCAGTACTTC.

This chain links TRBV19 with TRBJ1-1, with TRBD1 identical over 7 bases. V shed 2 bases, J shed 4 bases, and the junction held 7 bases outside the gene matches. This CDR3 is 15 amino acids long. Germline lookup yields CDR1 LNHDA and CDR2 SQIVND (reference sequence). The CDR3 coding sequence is TGTGCCAGTAGTATATGGAGGGGGCGCGGCACTGAAGCTTTCTTT. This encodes CASSIWRGRGTEAFF.

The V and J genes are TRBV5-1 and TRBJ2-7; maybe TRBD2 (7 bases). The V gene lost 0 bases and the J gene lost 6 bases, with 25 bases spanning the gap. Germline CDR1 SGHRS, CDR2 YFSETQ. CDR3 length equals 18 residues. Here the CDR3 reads CASSLEVGGPSRGFEQYF. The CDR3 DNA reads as TGCGCCAGCAGCTTGGAGGTTGGGGGCCCCTCGCGGGGGTTCGAGCAGTACTTC.

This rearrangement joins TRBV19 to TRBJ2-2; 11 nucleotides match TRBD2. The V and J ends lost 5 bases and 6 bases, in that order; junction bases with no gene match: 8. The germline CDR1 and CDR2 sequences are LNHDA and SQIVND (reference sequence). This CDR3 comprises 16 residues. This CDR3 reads CASSLSSGRPAGELFF. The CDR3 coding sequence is TGTGCCAGTAGTTTATCTAGCGGGAGGCCTGCCGGGGAGCTGTTTTTT.

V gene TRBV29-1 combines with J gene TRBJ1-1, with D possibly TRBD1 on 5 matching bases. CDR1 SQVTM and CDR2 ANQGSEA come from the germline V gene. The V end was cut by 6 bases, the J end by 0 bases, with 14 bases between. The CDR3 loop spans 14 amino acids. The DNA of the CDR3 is TGCAGCGTACCTTCGACAGCCATGAACACTGAAGCTTTCTTT. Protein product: CSVPSTAMNTEAFF.

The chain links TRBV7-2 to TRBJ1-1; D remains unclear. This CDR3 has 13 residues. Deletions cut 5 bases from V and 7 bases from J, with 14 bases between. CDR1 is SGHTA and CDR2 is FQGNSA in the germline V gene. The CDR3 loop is CASSNEGRSEAFF. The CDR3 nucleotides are TGTGCCAGCAGCAACGAGGGTCGGAGTGAAGCTTTCTTT.

The chain's CDR3 is CAISDQSRGTGDTQYF. DNA for the CDR3: TGTGCCATCAGTGATCAGTCCAGGGGAACCGGAGATACGCAGTATTTT. The genes are TRBV10-3 and TRBJ2-3; tentatively, D is TRBD1 (6 bases). This CDR3 region has 16 residues. Trimming cost V 3 bases and J 5 bases, with 18 bases left between them. Germline V gene lookup returns CDR1 ENHRY and CDR2 SYGVKD.

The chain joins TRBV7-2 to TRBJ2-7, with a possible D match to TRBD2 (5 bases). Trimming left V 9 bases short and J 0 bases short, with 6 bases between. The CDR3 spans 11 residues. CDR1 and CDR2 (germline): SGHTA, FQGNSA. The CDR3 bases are TGTGCCAGTGGGAGCTCCTACGAGCAGTACTTC. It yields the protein CASGSSYEQYF.

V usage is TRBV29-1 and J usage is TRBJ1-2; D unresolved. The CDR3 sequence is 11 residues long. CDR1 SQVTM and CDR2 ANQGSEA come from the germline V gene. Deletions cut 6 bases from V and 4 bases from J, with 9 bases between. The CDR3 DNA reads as TGCAGCGTCAGACACTCCTATGGCTACACCTTC. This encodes CSVRHSYGYTF.

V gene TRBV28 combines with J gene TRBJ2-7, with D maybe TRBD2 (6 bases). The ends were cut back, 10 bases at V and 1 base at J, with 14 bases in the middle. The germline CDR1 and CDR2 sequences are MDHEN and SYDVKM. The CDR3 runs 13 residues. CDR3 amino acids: CATTWRESYEQYF. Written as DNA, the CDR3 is TGTGCCACCACTTGGCGGGAATCCTACGAGCAGTACTTC. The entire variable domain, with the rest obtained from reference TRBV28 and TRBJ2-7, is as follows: DVKVTQSSRYLVKRTGEKVFLECVQDMDHENMFWYRQDPGLGLRLIYFSYDVKMKEKGDIPEGYSVSREKKERFSLILESASTNQTSMYLCATTWRESYEQYFGPGTRLTVT.